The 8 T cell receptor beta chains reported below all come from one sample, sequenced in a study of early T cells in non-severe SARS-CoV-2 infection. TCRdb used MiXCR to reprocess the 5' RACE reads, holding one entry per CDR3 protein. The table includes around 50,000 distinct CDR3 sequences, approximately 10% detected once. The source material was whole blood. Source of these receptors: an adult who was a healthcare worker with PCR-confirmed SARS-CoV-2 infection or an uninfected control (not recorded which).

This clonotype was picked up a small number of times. CDR3 region: CASSLVGYGGEQFF. The CDR3 DNA reads as TGTGCCAGCAGCTTAGTGGGGTATGGTGGTGAGCAGTTCTTC. V gene TRBV7-2 combines with J gene TRBJ2-1; D is ambiguous. The CDR3 extends over 14 amino acids. V lost 1 base to trimming and J lost 9 bases, with 13 bases between them. The V gene's germline CDR1 is SGHTA and CDR2 FQGNSA.

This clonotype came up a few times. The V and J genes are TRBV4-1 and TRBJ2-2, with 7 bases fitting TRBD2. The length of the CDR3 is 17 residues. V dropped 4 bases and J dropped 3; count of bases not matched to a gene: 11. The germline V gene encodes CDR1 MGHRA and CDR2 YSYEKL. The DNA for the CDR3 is TGCGCCAGCAGCCTCCGCGGGGTAGCGGGTGACACCGGGGAGCTGTTTTTT. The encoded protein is CASSLRGVAGDTGELFF.

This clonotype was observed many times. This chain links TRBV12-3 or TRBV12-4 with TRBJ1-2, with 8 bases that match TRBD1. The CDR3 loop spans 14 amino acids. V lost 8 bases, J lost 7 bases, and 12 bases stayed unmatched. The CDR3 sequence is CASSGAGGISGYTF. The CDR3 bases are TGTGCCAGCTCCGGTGCAGGGGGCATAAGTGGCTACACCTTC.

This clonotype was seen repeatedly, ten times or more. CDR3 in DNA: TGCAGTGCTAAGGACGGCCGGGGGATCACAGATACGCAGTATTTT. Translating gives CSAKDGRGITDTQYF. The chain couples TRBV20-1 to TRBJ2-3, with D maybe TRBD2 (6 bases). The length of the CDR3 is 15 residues. CDR1 and CDR2 (germline): DFQATT, SNEGSKA (reference sequence). The V end lost 4 bases, the J end lost 2 bases, and 16 bases lay between the germline ends.

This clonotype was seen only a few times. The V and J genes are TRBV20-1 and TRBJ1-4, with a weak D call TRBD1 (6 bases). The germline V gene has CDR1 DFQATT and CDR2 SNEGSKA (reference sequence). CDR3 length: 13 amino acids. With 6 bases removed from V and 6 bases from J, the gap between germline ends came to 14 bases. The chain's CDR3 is CSAPGGGDEKLFF. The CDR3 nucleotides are TGCAGTGCCCCGGGCGGGGGCGATGAAAAACTGTTTTTT.

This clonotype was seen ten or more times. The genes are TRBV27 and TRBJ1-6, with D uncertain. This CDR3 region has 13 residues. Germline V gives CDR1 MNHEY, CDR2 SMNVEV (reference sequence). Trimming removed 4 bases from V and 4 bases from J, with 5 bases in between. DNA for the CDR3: TGTGCCAGCAGTTCAGTTTATAATTCACCCCTCCACTTT. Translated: CASSSVYNSPLHF.

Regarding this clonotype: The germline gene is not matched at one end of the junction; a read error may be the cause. The CDR3 reads CASNQVPLAGGDEQFF. The CDR3, as DNA: TGTGCCAGCAACCAAGTTCCCCTAGCGGGAGGTGATGAGCAGTTCTTC. This sequence joins TRBV14 and TRBJ2-1, with TRBD2 identical over 11 bases. Per germline, CDR1 SGHDN and CDR2 FVKESK. This CDR3 region has 16 residues. Looking up the rest from reference TRBV14 and TRBJ2-1 gives the full variable domain: EAGVTQFPSHSVIEKGQTVTLRCDPISGHDNLYWYRRVMGKEIKFLLHFVKESKQDESGMPNNRFLAERTGGTYSTLKVQPAELEDSGVYFCASNQVPLAGGDEQFFGPGTRLTVL.

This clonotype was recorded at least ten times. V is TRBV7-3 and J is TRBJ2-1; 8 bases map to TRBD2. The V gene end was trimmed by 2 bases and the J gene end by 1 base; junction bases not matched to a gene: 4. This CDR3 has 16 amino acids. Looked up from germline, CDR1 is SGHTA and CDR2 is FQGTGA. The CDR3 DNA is TGTGCCAGCAGCTTAGCGGGGGGCATTTCCTACAATGAGCAGTTCTTC. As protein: CASSLAGGISYNEQFF.